One sample yielded the 16 T cell receptor beta chains listed below, sequenced in a study of cytomegalovirus exposure and HLA in healthy donors. The primer mix had 60 Vbeta and 13 Jbeta primers. Clones were read by immunoSEQ multiplex PCR, and TCRdb kept only the in-frame ones, dropping some. The profile shows roughly 150,000 clones, around 77% of them singletons. Sequences were obtained from PBMCs. The source is a man in his thirties or forties in good health.

The genes are TRBV5-1 and TRBJ2-5, with a tentative D call TRBD2 (6 bases). V was trimmed by 2 bases and J by 5 bases, leaving 10 bases between them. In germline, CDR1 is SGHRS, CDR2 YFSETQ. The CDR3 runs to 13 residues. The CDR3 spells CASSLGSGETQYF. The CDR3 bases are TGCGCCAGCAGCTTAGGCAGCGGGGAGACCCAGTACTTC.

This chain joins TRBV6-1 and TRBJ1-4; TRBD1 might be the D (6 bases). V dropped 4 bases and J dropped 7 bases, with 16 bases sitting between them. The V gene's germline CDR1 is MNHNS and CDR2 SASEGT. The CDR3 has 15 residues. The CDR3 loop is CASSGWTDPAEKLFF. The CDR3 DNA reads as TGTGCCAGCAGTGGGTGGACAGACCCGGCTGAAAAACTGTTTTTT.

This clone was found once. V usage is TRBV19 and J usage is TRBJ1-1; D unclear. The CDR3 covers 13 residues. CDR1 and CDR2 (germline): LNHDA, SQIVND (reference sequence). Trimming shortened V by 1 base and J by 2 bases, and 5 bases separated the two germline ends. This CDR3 reads CASSIGANTEAFF. The CDR3 nucleotides read TGTGCCAGTAGTATAGGGGCAAACACTGAAGCTTTCTTT. Full variable domain (outside the CDR3, taken from reference TRBV19 and TRBJ1-1): DGGITQSPKYLFRKEGQNVTLSCEQNLNHDAMYWYRQDPGQGLRLIYYSQIVNDFQKGDIAEGYSVSREKKESFPLTVTSAQKNPTAFYLCASSIGANTEAFFGQGTRLTVV.

This chain joins TRBV7-6 and TRBJ2-5; 11 bases are shared with TRBD2. TRBJ2-7 matches the DNA end more closely, so the J call is doubtful. This CDR3 contains 16 residues. The germline CDR1 and CDR2 sequences are SGHVS and FNYEAQ. The CDR3 loop is CASSLGLAGSSYEQYF. CDR3 bases: TGTGCCAGCAGCCTCGGACTAGCGGGCAGCTCCTACGAGCAGTACTTC.

CDR3 protein: CASSWGGTGGEETQYF. The DNA of the CDR3 is TGCGCCAGCAGCTGGGGTGGGACAGGGGGCGAAGAGACCCAGTACTTC. The V gene is TRBV5-1, the J gene TRBJ2-5, with 12 bases matching TRBD1. The J segment lost 3 bases and the V segment lost 3 bases, leaving 6 bases of the junction unmatched. The CDR3 runs to 16 residues. Per germline, CDR1 SGHRS and CDR2 YFSETQ.

The chain joins TRBV27 to TRBJ2-5, with 8 bases identical to TRBD2. CDR3 size: 16 residues. The ends lost 7 bases at V and 2 bases at J; junction bases unmatched: 12. Germline V gene data show CDR1 as MNHEY and CDR2 as SMNVEV (reference sequence). CDR3 sequence reads: CASMSRSGSGQETQYF. CDR3 in DNA: TGTGCCAGCATGAGTAGGAGCGGGAGTGGGCAAGAGACCCAGTACTTC.

This chain connects TRBV2 to TRBJ2-5; 11 nucleotides align to TRBD1. Trimming removed 5 bases from V and 5 bases from J; junction bases left unmatched: 7. The CDR3 sequence is 15 residues long. Germline V lookup: CDR1 SNHLY, CDR2 FYNNEI. CDR3 nucleotides: TGTGCCAGCAGTCAGGGACAGGGGGGATACGAGACCCAGTACTTC. Its protein product is CASSQGQGGYETQYF.

This clone has a handful of counts. This chain connects TRBV6-4 to TRBJ2-3; 14 bases align to TRBD2. Germline-derived CDR1 and CDR2 are MRHNA and SNTAGT. V lost 6 bases and J lost 1; bases outside the gene matches: 3. The CDR3 runs 16 residues. CDR3 amino acids: CASSLTSGRGTDTQYF. The CDR3 DNA sequence: TGTGCCAGCAGCCTGACTAGCGGGAGGGGCACAGATACGCAGTATTTT.

This clone was seen once. The genes are TRBV6-1 and TRBJ2-3; 13 nucleotides line up with TRBD2. This CDR3 comprises 19 residues. After removal of 3 bases from V and 1 base from J, the junction contained 10 bases not matched to a gene. Germline V CDR1 and CDR2: MNHNS, SASEGT. CDR3 sequence reads: CASSDPTGTSGTRTDTQYF. CDR3 DNA sequence: TGTGCCAGCAGTGATCCAACGGGGACTAGCGGGACCCGCACAGATACGCAGTATTTT.

The chain recombines TRBV7-2 with TRBJ2-3, with D maybe TRBD2 (6 bases). V lost 5 bases and J lost 8, with 20 bases in between. Germline V lookup: CDR1 SGHTA, CDR2 FQGNSA. This CDR3 has 15 residues. CDR3 sequence: CASSTRGGGMGTQYF. In nucleotides, the CDR3 is TGTGCCAGCAGCACCCGGGGCGGCGGGATGGGTACGCAGTATTTT.

V and J are TRBV19 and TRBJ1-5; D unclear. The V end lost 1 base, the J end lost 6 bases, and 7 bases lay between the germline ends. This CDR3 contains 13 residues. CDR1 and CDR2 (germline): LNHDA, SQIVND (reference sequence). This CDR3 reads CASSIALIQPQHF. The CDR3 bases are TGTGCCAGTAGTATAGCTCTAATTCAGCCCCAGCATTTT.

The chain has TRBV11-3 and TRBJ2-5; TRBD2 matches at 7 bases. This CDR3 spans 13 amino acids. Trimming cost V 5 bases and J 7 bases; bases outside gene matches: 7. The germline CDR1 and CDR2 sequences are SGHNT and YENEEA. The CDR3 DNA sequence: TGTGCCAGCAGCCCTAGCGGCCCCCGGACCCAGTACTTC. It translates to CASSPSGPRTQYF.

This clone was found once. The chain has TRBV11-2 and TRBJ1-4; 7 nucleotides line up with TRBD1. V shed 7 bases and J 8 bases; nucleotides not matched to a gene: 7. This CDR3 spans 13 amino acids. Per the germline V gene, CDR1 is SGHAT and CDR2 is FQNNGV. CDR3 nucleotide sequence: TGTGCCAGCAACAGGGGAGGTGGAGAAAAACTGTTTTTT. This sequence encodes CASNRGGGEKLFF.

The gene calls are TRBV5-1 and TRBJ2-7; D is undetermined. The CDR3 totals 12 residues. Germline values: CDR1 SGHRS, CDR2 YFSETQ. V was trimmed by 1 base and J by 4 bases, leaving 6 bases between them. The CDR3 DNA reads TGCGCCAGCAGCTTGTCCGGGTACGAGCAGTACTTC. This sequence encodes CASSLSGYEQYF.

This clone was found once. The chain links TRBV5-4 to TRBJ1-1, with D perhaps TRBD1 (6 bases). This CDR3 is built from 15 residues. The V gene's germline CDR1 is SGHNT and CDR2 YYREEE (reference sequence). The ends were cut back, 0 bases at V and 5 bases at J, with 14 bases in the middle. The CDR3 here is CASSLVGGARTEAFF. The CDR3 region has the DNA TGTGCCAGCAGCTTGGTTGGGGGGGCTAGGACTGAAGCTTTCTTT.

This chain uses TRBV6-5 with TRBJ2-1; 8 nucleotides agree with TRBD2. This CDR3 comprises 13 residues. Trimming cost V 6 bases and J 8 bases; bases outside gene matches: 6. The V gene's germline CDR1 is MNHEY and CDR2 SVGAGI. Here the CDR3 reads CASRTSVWDEQFF. The CDR3, as DNA: TGTGCCAGCAGGACTAGCGTCTGGGATGAGCAGTTCTTC.